These 8 T cell receptor beta chains originate from one sample sequenced in a study of metastatic and nonmetastatic thyroid tumors (dated by TCRdb to about 2020). Libraries were made using PCR. Instrument on record: Illumina HiSeq 4000. TCRdb handled the public reads itself, with Q25 trimming in fastp and clone calling in MiXCR, and kept productive beta chains. This sample holds 15,000 to 20,000 clones; under 30% were observed only once. The ten largest clones take up 7.5% of the sample. No patient had received any treatment before thyroid surgery. Input material: adjacent normal tissue. The receptors here all came from a female donor with papillary thyroid cancer or a benign thyroid nodule (not recorded which). Some clones in this sample may be carry-over from other donors' samples.

Judged by abundance, this clone is medium-sized. The V call is TRBV24-1, the J call TRBJ2-7, with D tentatively TRBD1 (5 bases). CDR1 is KGHDR, CDR2 SFDVKD, per germline. V lost 9 bases, J lost 0 bases, and 11 bases lay in between. This CDR3 is 13 amino acids long. CDR3 in DNA: TGTGCCACCCGACGACAGAGCTCCTACGAGCAGTACTTC. It encodes CATRRQSSYEQYF.

This clone rates as medium-sized (0.01 to 0.1%). The genes are TRBV7-8 and TRBJ2-1, with D uncertain. The CDR3 spans 11 residues. V was clipped by 1 base and J by 7 bases, with 2 bases between them. Germline V CDR1 and CDR2: SGHVS, FQNEAQ. The CDR3 sequence is CASSLGNEQFF. The CDR3 coding sequence is TGTGCCAGCAGCTTAGGAAATGAGCAGTTCTTC.

This clone has only a few counts. The gene calls are TRBV2 and TRBJ2-4; weak D call: TRBD2 (6 bases). The ends were cut back, 5 bases at V and 8 bases at J, with 13 bases in the middle. The germline V gene encodes CDR1 SNHLY and CDR2 FYNNEI. There are 13 residues in the CDR3. The CDR3 DNA reads TGTGCCAGCAGTAGACGGGGGATTGACATTCAGTACTTC. Protein product: CASSRRGIDIQYF.

J is TRBJ2-3 and V is TRBV11-3; D is unclear. The CDR3 sequence is 12 residues long. V was cut by 5 bases and J by 7 bases, with 10 bases left in between. Germline lookup yields CDR1 SGHNT and CDR2 YENEEA. The CDR3 DNA is TGTGCCAGCAGCCTCGTAATCAATACGCAGTATTTT. It translates to CASSLVINTQYF.

This clone was detected many times. The gene calls are TRBV11-3 and TRBJ2-1; TRBD2 matches 9 bases. CDR3 length: 13 amino acids. V lost 1 base, J lost 14 bases, and 6 bases stayed unmatched. Germline assignment: CDR1 SGHNT and CDR2 YENEEA. This CDR3 reads CASSLGASGDEFF. CDR3 DNA sequence: TGTGCCAGCAGCTTAGGAGCTAGCGGGGATGAGTTCTTC.

In regard to this clone: A read error may produce the germline difference seen at one junction end. V usage is TRBV18 and J usage is TRBJ2-1; 9 nucleotides agree with TRBD1. The CDR3 is 16 amino acids. The V gene's germline CDR1 is KGHSH and CDR2 LQKENI. DNA of the CDR3: TGTGCCGGCTCACCACCGGGACAGGGATCCTACAATGAGCAGTTCTTC. Protein product: CAGSPPGQGSYNEQFF.

This clone occurred a few times. Sequence at one end of the junction differs from germline and may be a read error. The genes are TRBV6-5 and TRBJ2-3, with D maybe TRBD2 (5 bases). Germline V gene data show CDR1 as MNHEY and CDR2 as SVGAGI. This CDR3 is 13 amino acids long. The CDR3 DNA reads TGTGCCAGCAGCTATGGACTGGTTGATACTCAGTATTTT. Its protein product is CASSYGLVDTQYF.

Judged by abundance, this clone is medium-sized. The V and J genes are TRBV7-8 and TRBJ2-5; no clear D. This CDR3 has 14 residues. Trimming left V 1 base short and J 5 bases short, with 11 bases between. The V gene's germline CDR1 is SGHVS and CDR2 FQNEAQ. In DNA form, the CDR3 reads TGTGCCAGCAGCTTAGTGGTTGGCGGCGAGACCCAGTACTTC. Protein sequence: CASSLVVGGETQYF. Supplemented by reference TRBV7-8 and TRBJ2-5, the full variable domain reads GAGVSQSPRYKVAKRGQDVALRCDPISGHVSLFWYQQALGQGPEFLTYFQNEAQLDKSGLPSDRFFAERPEGSVSTLKIQRTQQEDSAVYLCASSLVVGGETQYFGPGTRLLVL.